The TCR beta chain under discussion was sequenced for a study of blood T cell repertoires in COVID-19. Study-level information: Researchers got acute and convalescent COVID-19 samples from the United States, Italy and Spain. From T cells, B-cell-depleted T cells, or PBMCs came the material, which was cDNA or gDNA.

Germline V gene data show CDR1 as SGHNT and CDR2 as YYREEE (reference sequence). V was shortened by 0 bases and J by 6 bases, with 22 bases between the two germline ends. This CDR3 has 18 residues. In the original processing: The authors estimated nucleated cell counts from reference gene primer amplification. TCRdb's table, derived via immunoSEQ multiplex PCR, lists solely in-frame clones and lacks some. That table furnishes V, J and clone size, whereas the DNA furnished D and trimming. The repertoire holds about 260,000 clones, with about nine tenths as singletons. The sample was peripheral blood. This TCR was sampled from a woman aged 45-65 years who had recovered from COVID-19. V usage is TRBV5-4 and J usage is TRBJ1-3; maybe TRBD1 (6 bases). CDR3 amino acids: CASSLDRTAHVSANTIYF. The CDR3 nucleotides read TGTGCCAGCAGCTTGGATCGGACAGCTCATGTCTCGGCAAACACCATATATTTT.